This paragraph reports one T cell receptor beta chain. Its matching antigen is unknown. Every isolated RNA sample was fully reverse transcribed, so sequencing captured expressed TCRB transcripts. The repertoire was sequenced with immunoSEQ multiplex PCR; TCRdb's copy has only in-frame clones and lacks some. The data show under 550,000 clones, about an eighth seen once. The sample belongs to a study of beta chain features in type 1 diabetes. Study-wide findings and caveats: A pattern of fewer insertions and more deletions at VDJ junctions was seen in type 1 diabetes patients.

Per donor, one heparinised blood draw averaged roughly 110 mL. Without exception, sorted populations had purity beyond 95%. Germline V gene sequence: CDR1 SEHNR, CDR2 FQNEAQ (reference sequence). The CDR3 contains 16 residues. V dropped 4 bases and J dropped 1; count of bases not matched to a gene: 8. The material sequenced was naive CD4+ T cells from blood. This TCR came from a woman aged 18 to 35 in good health. The rearrangement uses TRBV7-9 and TRBJ2-7; the match to TRBD2 covers 9 bases. CDR3 bases: TGTGCCAGCAGCTCGGTAATAGCGGGAGTTTCCTACGAGCAGTACTTC. This translates into CASSSVIAGVSYEQYF.